This TCR beta chain was sequenced for a study of cytomegalovirus exposure and HLA in healthy donors. Across the study: Clustering assigned approximately 79% of the approximately 400 genotyped donors to the Caucasian-associated ancestry cluster. Study findings and constraints: When a later analysis compared HLA-associated TCR beta chains with equally common others, the HLA-associated chains turned out to be more clonally expanded and to have lower generation probabilities.

In the case of this clone: Its target is not known. Other DNA sequences of this sample code for an identical CDR3.

The CDR3 has 13 residues. CDR1 is LNHDA, CDR2 SQIVND, per germline (reference sequence). Deletions cut 8 bases from V and 2 bases from J, with 13 bases between. The PCR had 60 Vbeta and 13 Jbeta primers. Assay used: immunoSEQ multiplex PCR; TCRdb lists only in-frame clones, some missing. The profile covers around 70,000 clones, with approximately 90% appearing a single time and just under 2% taken by the ten largest. The chain recombines TRBV19 with TRBJ2-7; a possible D gene is TRBD1 (7 bases). Input material: PBMCs. The TCR originated in a woman in her 30s in good health and CMV-seronegative. CDR3 in DNA: TGTGCCAGTGGAGGGACAGACGCCTACGAGCAGTACTTC. It yields the protein CASGGTDAYEQYF.